This T cell receptor beta chain originates from a study of blood T cells in healthy people across ages. General study results and limits: It was the long-lived donors that had more naive CD4+ cells and higher diversity than aged donors.

Alongside a J-beta primer mix, a sample-barcoded 5' primer served in a second PCR lasting about 7 to 11 cycles. Template switching added a 12-random-nucleotide identifier to every cDNA molecule. TCRdb called the 5' RACE reads again in MiXCR, with one record for every CDR3 protein. Altogether 650,000 to 1,000,000 distinct CDR3 sequences are present, under 40% being singletons, with the ten largest covering approximately 13%. The CDR3 covers 17 residues. Germline CDR1 SNHLY, CDR2 FYNNEI. Trimming took 4 bases from V and 0 from J, leaving 18 bases between them. This clonotype was recorded a few times. Its antigen is undetermined.

V gene TRBV2 combines with J gene TRBJ1-2; D is perhaps TRBD1 (5 bases). The sample comprised blood. The receptor was isolated from a man younger than 35 in good health. CDR3 sequence reads: CASSVRDSSSPNYGYTF. The CDR3 bases are TGTGCCAGCAGTGTAAGGGACTCAAGCTCCCCTAACTATGGCTACACCTTC. Looking up the rest from reference TRBV2 and TRBJ1-2 gives the full variable domain: EPEVTQTPSHQVTQMGQEVILRCVPISNHLYFYWYRQILGQKVEFLVSFYNNEISEKSEIFDDQFSVERPDGSNFTLKIRSTKLEDSAMYFCASSVRDSSSPNYGYTFGSGTRLTVV.